This T cell receptor (beta chain) was documented in a study of blood T cell repertoires in COVID-19. The overall study: Both acute and convalescent COVID-19 samples were obtained from the United States, Italy and Spain. Sample material is recorded as cDNA or gDNA derived from T cells, B-cell-depleted T cells, or PBMCs.

The V gene's germline CDR1 is SGHRS and CDR2 YFSETQ. This CDR3 has 16 amino acids. Trimming cost V 0 bases and J 1 base, with 13 bases left between them. Study members were between roughly 18 and 90 years old and lived in 20 to 25 US regions. Participants reported their clinical history, and cohort assignment relied on those reports. Produced via immunoSEQ multiplex PCR; TCRdb's table is partial and in-frame only. This sample yields some 250,000 clones, of which around nine tenths are seen a single time; 3.5% to 4.5% belongs to the top ten. V usage is TRBV5-1 and J usage is TRBJ1-1, with no clear D. The material sequenced was PBMCs or T cells enriched from blood (not recorded which). This TCR derives from a woman between 25 and 40 years old with acute COVID-19. CDR3 nucleotide sequence: TGCGCCAGCAGCTTGGTAATCTCCACACCGAACACTGAAGCTTTCTTT. Amino acid sequence: CASSLVISTPNTEAFF.